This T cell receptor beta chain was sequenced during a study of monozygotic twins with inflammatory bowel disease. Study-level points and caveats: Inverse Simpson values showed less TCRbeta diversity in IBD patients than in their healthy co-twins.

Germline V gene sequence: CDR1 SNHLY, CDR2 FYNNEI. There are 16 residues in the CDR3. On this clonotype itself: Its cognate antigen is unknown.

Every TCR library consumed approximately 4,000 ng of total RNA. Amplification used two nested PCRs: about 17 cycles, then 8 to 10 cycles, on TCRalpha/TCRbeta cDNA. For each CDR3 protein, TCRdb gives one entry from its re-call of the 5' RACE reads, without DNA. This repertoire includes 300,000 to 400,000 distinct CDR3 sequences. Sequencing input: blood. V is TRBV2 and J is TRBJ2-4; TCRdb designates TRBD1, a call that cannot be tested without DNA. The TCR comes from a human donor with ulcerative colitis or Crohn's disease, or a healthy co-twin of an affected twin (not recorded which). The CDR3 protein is CASSVDRGRAKNIQYF.